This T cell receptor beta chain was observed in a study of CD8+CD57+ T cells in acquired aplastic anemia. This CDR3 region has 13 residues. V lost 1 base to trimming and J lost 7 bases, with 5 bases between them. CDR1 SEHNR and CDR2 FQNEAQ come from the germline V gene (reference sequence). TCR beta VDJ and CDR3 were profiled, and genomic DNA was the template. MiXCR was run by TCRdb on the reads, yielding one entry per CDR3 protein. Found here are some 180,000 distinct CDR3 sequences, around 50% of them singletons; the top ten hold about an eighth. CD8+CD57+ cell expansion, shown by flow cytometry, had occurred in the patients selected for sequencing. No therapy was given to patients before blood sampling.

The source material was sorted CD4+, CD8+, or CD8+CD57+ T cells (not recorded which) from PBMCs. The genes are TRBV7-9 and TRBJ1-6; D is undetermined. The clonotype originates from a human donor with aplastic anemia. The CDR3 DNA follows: TGTGCCAGCAGCTTAGGGCGGAATTCACCCCTCCACTTT. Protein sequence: CASSLGRNSPLHF. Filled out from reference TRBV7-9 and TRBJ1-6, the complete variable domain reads DTGVSQNPRHKITKRGQNVTFRCDPISEHNRLYWYRQTLGQGPEFLTYFQNEAQLEKSRLLSDRFSAERPKGSFSTLEIQRTEQGDSAMYLCASSLGRNSPLHFGNGTRLTVT.